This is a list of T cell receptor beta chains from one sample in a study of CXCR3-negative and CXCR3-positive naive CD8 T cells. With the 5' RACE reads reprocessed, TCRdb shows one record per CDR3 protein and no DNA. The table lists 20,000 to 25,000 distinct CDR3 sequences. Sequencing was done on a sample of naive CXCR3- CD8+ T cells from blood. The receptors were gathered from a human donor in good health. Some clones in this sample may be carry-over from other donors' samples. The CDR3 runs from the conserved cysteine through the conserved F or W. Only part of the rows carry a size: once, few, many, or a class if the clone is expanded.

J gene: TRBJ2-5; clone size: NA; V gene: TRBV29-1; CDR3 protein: CSVVAAEETQYF
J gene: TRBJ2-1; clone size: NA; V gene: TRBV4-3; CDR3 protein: CASSQEIDRGLPFYNEQFF
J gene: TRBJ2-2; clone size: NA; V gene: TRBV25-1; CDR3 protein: CASSVTGFTGELFF
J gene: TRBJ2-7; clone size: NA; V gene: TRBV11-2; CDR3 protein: CASSVRTGNSYEQYF
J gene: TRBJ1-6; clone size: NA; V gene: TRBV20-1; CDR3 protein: CSARDRVLSPLHF
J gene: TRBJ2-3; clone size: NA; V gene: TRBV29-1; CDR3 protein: CSDAKAGGLTDTQYF
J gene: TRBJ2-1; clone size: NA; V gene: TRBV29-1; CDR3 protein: CSVAGSSYNEQFF
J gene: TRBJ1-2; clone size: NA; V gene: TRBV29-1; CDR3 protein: CSVDTGTVGGYTF
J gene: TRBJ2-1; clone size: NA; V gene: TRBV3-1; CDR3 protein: CASSQDSTGMGYNEQFF
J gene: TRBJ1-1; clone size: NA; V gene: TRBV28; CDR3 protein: CASSFAGVTEAFF
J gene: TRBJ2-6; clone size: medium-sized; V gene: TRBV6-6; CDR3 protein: CASRPELTGPGANVLTF
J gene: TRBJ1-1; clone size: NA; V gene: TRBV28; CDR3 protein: CASSSMDRGGEAFF
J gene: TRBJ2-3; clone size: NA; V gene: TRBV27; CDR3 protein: CASKGFRITATDTQYF
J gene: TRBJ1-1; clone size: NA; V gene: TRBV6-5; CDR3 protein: CASKKGTEAFF
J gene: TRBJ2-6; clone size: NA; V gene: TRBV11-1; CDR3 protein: CASSLPGLAGAGANVLTF
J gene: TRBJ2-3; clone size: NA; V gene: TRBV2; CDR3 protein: CASSEGPSGGADTQYF
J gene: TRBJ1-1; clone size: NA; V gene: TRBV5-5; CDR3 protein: CASSTGTGGSTEAFF
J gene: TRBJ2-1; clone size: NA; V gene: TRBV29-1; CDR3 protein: CSVTGTVYNEQFF
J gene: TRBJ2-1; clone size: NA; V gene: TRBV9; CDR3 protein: CASSVPLAGGSSYNEQFF
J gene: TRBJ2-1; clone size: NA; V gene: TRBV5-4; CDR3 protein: CASSLVWGHDNEQFF
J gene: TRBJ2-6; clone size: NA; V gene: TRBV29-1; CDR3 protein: CSVPGTGKSSGANVLTF
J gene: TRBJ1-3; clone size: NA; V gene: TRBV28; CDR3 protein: CASSHVTTSGNTIYF
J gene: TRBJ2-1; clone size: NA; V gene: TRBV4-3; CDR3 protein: CASSQVSYEQFF
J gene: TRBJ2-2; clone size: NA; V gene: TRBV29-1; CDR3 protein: CSVEDLFGKAGELFF
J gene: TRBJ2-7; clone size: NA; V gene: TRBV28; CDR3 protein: CASSLSDGVWHEQYF
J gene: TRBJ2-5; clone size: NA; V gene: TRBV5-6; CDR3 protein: CASSLERGGLSETQYF
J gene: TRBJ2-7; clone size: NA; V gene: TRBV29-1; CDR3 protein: CSVKGSSYEQYF
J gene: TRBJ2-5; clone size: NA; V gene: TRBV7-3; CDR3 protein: CASSPGASFQETQYF
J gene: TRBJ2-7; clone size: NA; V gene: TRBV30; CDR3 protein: CAWSLDRSYEQYF
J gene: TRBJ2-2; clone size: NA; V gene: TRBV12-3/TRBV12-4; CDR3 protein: CASSPRQVPGELFF
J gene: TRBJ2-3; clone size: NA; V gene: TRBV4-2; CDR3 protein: CASSQDFGGGADTQYF
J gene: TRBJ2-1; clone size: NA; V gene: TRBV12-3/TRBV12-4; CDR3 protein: CASSLAAGAPLFAEYNEQFF